This is a list of T cell receptor beta chains from one sample in a study of T-cell reconstitution after alpha-beta-depleted transplantation in children. In TCRdb, the PCR reads were re-called with MiXCR into one record per CDR3 protein. This sample has hundreds of thousands of distinct CDR3 sequences, with roughly 15% found just once. The starting material was PBMCs from the stem cell graft donor, obtained from the stem cell graft. The source of these receptors is a human donor who donated a stem cell graft to a child with acute myeloid leukemia. CDR3s include the opening cysteine and the closing phenylalanine or tryptophan. The D gene is left open where the match is weak. Size is stated for part of the rows, as once, few or many counts, or as a class when the clone is expanded.

CASSLQGPVDTQYF TGCGCCAGCAGTCTACAGGGGCCAGTAGATACGCAGTATTTT TRBV10-1 NA TRBJ2-3 TRBD1
CASSLTWDRERAFF TGTGCCAGCAGCTTAACCTGGGACAGGGAGAGAGCTTTCTTT TRBV7-9 NA TRBJ1-1 TRBD1
CASSLYTSTDTQYF TGTGCCAGCAGCTTGTATACTAGCACAGATACGCAGTATTTT TRBV5-6 few TRBJ2-3 NA
CASSHTGGNQPQHF TGTGCCAGTTCACACACAGGGGGTAATCAGCCCCAGCATTTT TRBV19 NA TRBJ1-5 TRBD1
CASLGRDNEQFF TGTGCCAGCTTGGGGCGGGACAATGAGCAGTTCTTC TRBV9 NA TRBJ2-1 NA
CASRGDRKAHEQYF TGTGCCAGCAGGGGGGACAGGAAGGCCCACGAGCAGTACTTC TRBV12-3/TRBV12-4 NA TRBJ2-7 TRBD1
CASSLNVGTPVANEQFF TGTGCCAGCAGCTTAAACGTCGGGACACCCGTAGCTAATGAGCAGTTCTTC TRBV7-6 few TRBJ2-1 NA
CASRAANTEAFF TGTGCCAGCAGGGCGGCAAACACTGAAGCTTTCTTT TRBV6-5 many TRBJ1-1 NA
CSAPGDAHEQYF TGCAGTGCTCCAGGGGACGCCCACGAGCAGTACTTC TRBV20-1 few TRBJ2-7 NA
CASSYLDTGVRYEQYF TGTGCCAGCAGTTACCTCGATACAGGGGTCAGGTACGAGCAGTACTTC TRBV6-5 few TRBJ2-7 TRBD1
CASSQGTSDTGELFF TGTGCCAGCAGCCAAGGGACTAGCGACACCGGGGAGCTGTTTTTT TRBV4-2 many TRBJ2-2 TRBD2
CSARDLKGADEQFF TGCAGTGCTAGAGATCTGAAAGGGGCCGATGAGCAGTTCTTC TRBV20-1 many TRBJ2-1 NA
CASSLVRDREAFF TGTGCCAGCAGCCTAGTTCGGGACAGGGAAGCTTTCTTT TRBV7-9 NA TRBJ1-1 TRBD1
CASSFTQGWHTEAFF TGTGCCAGCAGCTTTACACAGGGATGGCACACTGAAGCTTTCTTT TRBV6-1 many TRBJ1-1 NA
CAISGLQGRNTEAFF TGTGCCATCAGTGGACTACAGGGGAGGAACACTGAAGCTTTCTTT TRBV10-3 many TRBJ1-1 TRBD1
CASSAGIGTNTGELFF TGTGCCAGCAGTGCGGGGATAGGAACGAACACCGGGGAGCTGTTTTTT TRBV2 few TRBJ2-2 NA
CASSPGGQGLYTEAFF TGTGCCAGCAGCCCAGGGGGACAGGGACTATACACTGAAGCTTTCTTT TRBV7-2 few TRBJ1-1 TRBD1
CATSRFGQGASGYTF TGTGCCACCAGCCGATTTGGACAGGGGGCCAGTGGCTACACCTTC TRBV15 many TRBJ1-2 TRBD1
CSARGAWEVGEQYF TGCAGTGCTAGAGGGGCCTGGGAAGTTGGTGAGCAGTACTTC TRBV20-1 many TRBJ2-7 NA
CASNQRGGYNEQFF TGTGCCAGCAACCAGCGGGGGGGCTACAATGAGCAGTTCTTC TRBV12-3/TRBV12-4 NA TRBJ2-1 TRBD2
CASIGGGWQFF TGTGCCAGCATTGGGGGTGGCTGGCAGTTCTTC TRBV12-3/TRBV12-4 many TRBJ2-1 NA
CSARPTGGLETQYF TGCAGTGCTAGACCGACAGGGGGTCTAGAGACCCAGTACTTC TRBV20-1 many TRBJ2-5 TRBD1
CSAERVAQSINYGYTF TGCAGTGCTGAAAGGGTCGCTCAATCTATTAACTATGGCTACACCTTC TRBV20-1 few TRBJ1-2 NA
CASSRSVGGRPEAFF TGTGCCAGCAGCCGATCGGTCGGGGGCCGTCCTGAAGCTTTCTTT TRBV7-2 NA TRBJ1-1 NA
CASSKGVDQPQHF TGTGCCAGCAGCAAGGGGGTCGATCAGCCCCAGCATTTT TRBV7-6 many TRBJ1-5 NA
CASSLEASPRGPVADTQYF TGCGCCAGCAGCTTGGAAGCCTCTCCCCGGGGACCTGTGGCAGATACGCAGTATTTT TRBV5-1 NA TRBJ2-3 NA
CASSLLGNSYNEQFF TGTGCCAGCAGCTTGCTCGGGAACTCCTACAATGAGCAGTTCTTC TRBV5-6 few TRBJ2-1 NA
CATHLERGRNTGELFF TGTGCCACCCACCTGGAGCGGGGCCGGAACACCGGGGAGCTGTTTTTT TRBV12-3/TRBV12-4 NA TRBJ2-2 TRBD2
CASSAMGLEETQYF TGTGCCAGCAGCGCGATGGGACTAGAAGAGACCCAGTACTTC TRBV7-2 many TRBJ2-5 TRBD2
CASSLTSGEGTQYF TGTGCCAGCAGTTTAACTAGCGGGGAGGGGACCCAGTACTTC TRBV12-3/TRBV12-4 few TRBJ2-5 TRBD2
CASSWPGTSGYEQYF TGTGCCAGCAGTTGGCCCGGGACTAGCGGCTACGAGCAGTACTTC TRBV25-1 NA TRBJ2-7 TRBD2
CACSLVVPSSGGTYEQYF TGTGCCTGCAGTTTAGTGGTCCCGAGTAGCGGGGGGACCTACGAGCAGTACTTC TRBV3-1 NA TRBJ2-7 TRBD2
CASSGSRDSLLTEAFF TGTGCCAGCAGCGGATCCCGGGACAGTTTACTCACTGAAGCTTTCTTT TRBV9 NA TRBJ1-1 TRBD1
CSARGFPDTQYF TGCAGTGCTAGAGGATTCCCAGATACGCAGTATTTT TRBV20-1 few TRBJ2-3 NA
CASSYGQGIFGNTIYF TGTGCCAGCAGTTACGGGCAGGGGATATTTGGAAACACCATATATTTT TRBV6-5 NA TRBJ1-3 NA
CASSTGTASGNTIYF TGTGCCAGCAGCACGGGGACAGCGTCTGGAAACACCATATATTTT TRBV7-6 NA TRBJ1-3 TRBD1
CASSPPRDNGYNEQFF TGTGCCAGCAGTCCACCCCGGGACAATGGCTACAATGAGCAGTTCTTC TRBV12-3/TRBV12-4 NA TRBJ2-1 NA
CASSLAGVGKETQYF TGTGCCAGCAGTTTAGCGGGGGTGGGAAAAGAGACCCAGTACTTC TRBV27 NA TRBJ2-5 TRBD2
CASRQPSSYEQYF TGTGCCAGCCGTCAGCCAAGCTCCTACGAGCAGTACTTC TRBV12-3/TRBV12-4 many TRBJ2-7 NA
CATRESGGASGTQYF TGTGCCACCAGAGAGTCGGGAGGAGCCTCAGGTACGCAGTATTTT TRBV24-1 NA TRBJ2-3 TRBD2
CASSQDSTGSYEQYF TGCGCCAGCAGCCAAGATAGCACAGGTTCCTACGAGCAGTACTTC TRBV4-3 few TRBJ2-7 NA
CASSFKGTGWAFF TGTGCCAGCAGCTTTAAAGGGACGGGGTGGGCTTTCTTT TRBV7-2 many TRBJ1-1 NA
CAISPTGDTGELFF TGTGCCATCTCCCCTACAGGGGACACCGGGGAGCTGTTTTTT TRBV10-3 few TRBJ2-2 TRBD1
CASSRTGTGIHEQYF TGTGCCAGCAGTCGAACCGGGACAGGGATTCACGAGCAGTACTTC TRBV6-1 NA TRBJ2-7 TRBD1
CSASSTSNTEAFF TGCAGTGCTAGCTCAACTTCGAACACTGAAGCTTTCTTT TRBV20-1 NA TRBJ1-1 NA
CASRSGALSNQPQHF TGTGCCAGTAGATCCGGGGCTCTGAGCAATCAGCCCCAGCATTTT TRBV27 many TRBJ1-5 NA
CASRETGTPQETQYF TGTGCCAGTAGGGAGACCGGGACTCCCCAAGAGACCCAGTACTTC TRBV11-3 few TRBJ2-5 NA
CASSFTQAGNIQYF TGTGCCAGCAGCTTTACTCAGGCTGGGAACATTCAGTACTTC TRBV11-2 few TRBJ2-4 NA
CSVDRPKGEQYF TGCAGCGTTGATCGGCCGAAAGGCGAGCAGTACTTC TRBV29-1 many TRBJ2-7 NA
CASSPQAGAPHEQYF TGTGCCAGCTCACCACAGGCAGGGGCCCCCCACGAGCAGTACTTC TRBV18 NA TRBJ2-7 NA
CASSFGTGTADTQYF TGTGCCAGCAGCTTCGGTACAGGGACGGCAGATACGCAGTATTTT TRBV5-6 many TRBJ2-3 NA
CATRSEGSSGNTIYF TGTGCCACCAGATCGGAAGGCAGCTCTGGAAACACCATATATTTT TRBV15 many TRBJ1-3 NA
CATGGLAQETQYF TGTGCCACCGGGGGACTAGCTCAAGAGACCCAGTACTTC TRBV24-1 many TRBJ2-5 TRBD2
CASSPPIRFGGGLRDTEAFF TGTGCCAGCAGTCCCCCAATCCGGTTTGGGGGAGGGCTGAGGGACACTGAAGCTTTCTTT TRBV12-3/TRBV12-4 NA TRBJ1-1 NA
CASSLVAGYNEQFF TGTGCCAGCAGCTTGGTCGCGGGGTACAATGAGCAGTTCTTC TRBV5-6 many TRBJ2-1 NA
CAWADRSYTEAFF TGTGCCTGGGCGGACAGGTCGTACACTGAAGCTTTCTTT TRBV30 many TRBJ1-1 TRBD1
CASSFSGESYNSPLHF TGTGCCAGCAGCTTCTCAGGGGAATCCTATAATTCACCCCTCCACTTT TRBV7-2 few TRBJ1-6 NA
CSARDYSGRGQYEQYF TGCAGTGCTAGAGACTACTCCGGCAGGGGCCAATACGAGCAGTACTTC TRBV20-1 NA TRBJ2-7 NA
CASTRAENTGELFF TGTGCCAGCACACGGGCGGAAAACACCGGGGAGCTGTTTTTT TRBV28 few TRBJ2-2 NA